This is a list of T cell receptor beta chains from one sample in a study of cytomegalovirus exposure and HLA in healthy donors. Libraries were prepared by immunoSEQ multiplex PCR; TCRdb keeps only in-frame clonotypes and omits some of them. The repertoire holds some 220,000 clones, with 70% to 85% as singletons. The sequencing sample was made of PBMCs. The source is a middle-aged woman in good health and CMV-seronegative. The CDR3 runs from the conserved cysteine through the conserved F or W.

V gene	J gene	CDR3 protein
TRBV10-2	TRBJ1-1	CASSDGTGKRYTEAFF
TRBV5-1	TRBJ2-7	CASSLGLTGEYEQYF
TRBV27	TRBJ2-1	CASSLFTGSSYNEQFF
TRBV6-5	TRBJ1-5	CASSSAGYSQPQHF
TRBV19	TRBJ2-3	CASSPSSGTDTQYF
TRBV2	TRBJ1-4	CASSQDREKLFF
TRBV25-1	TRBJ1-1	CASSTGVNTEAFF
TRBV4-1	TRBJ2-7	CASSPMKTAAYEQYF
TRBV7-2	TRBJ1-5	CASSPTGSYQPQHF
TRBV6-5	TRBJ2-5	CASSSSPGQGQETQYF
TRBV28	TRBJ2-7	CASSLLQMSYEQYF
TRBV7-6	TRBJ2-2	CASSPWARNTGELFF
TRBV25-1	TRBJ2-2	CASRNLEDGELFF
TRBV7-6	TRBJ2-7	CASSLDRGDEQYF
TRBV15	TRBJ2-2	CATSMSGGNTGELFF
TRBV6-5	TRBJ2-7	CASYPGEGPYYEQYF
TRBV19	TRBJ1-6	CASSIPPRTGHNSPLHF
TRBV4-3	.	CASSQGTSGYEQYF
TRBV6-5	.	CASKEGQTLGEQYF
TRBV2	TRBJ1-2	CASRVTAGAYGYTF
TRBV9	TRBJ2-5	CASSPSGREETQYF
TRBV7-9	TRBJ2-3	CASSRSGGTDTQYF
TRBV30	TRBJ1-2	CAWTPGGGPGGYTF
TRBV7-6	TRBJ2-5	CASSLALSGGAATQYF
TRBV10-2	TRBJ2-1	CASSDISEYRNEQFF
TRBV5-1	TRBJ1-1	CASSLSPGITEAFF
TRBV30	TRBJ2-5	CAWSVPPLAGGETQYF
TRBV19	TRBJ2-3	CASSILPASGGTDTQYF
TRBV12-5	TRBJ2-3	CASGSPGTGVSDTQYF
TRBV27	TRBJ2-3	CASSLVRSDFGYTQYF
TRBV11-3	TRBJ1-2	CASSLEAPPNGYTF
TRBV28	TRBJ1-5	CASSFRFSDFNQPQHF
TRBV4-2	TRBJ2-1	CASSQVSPGDEQFF
TRBV19	TRBJ2-1	CASSIGLRTYYNEQFF
TRBV19	TRBJ2-7	CASSIAGGTYEQYF